This is a list of T cell receptor beta chains from one sample in a study of blood T cell repertoires in COVID-19. The protocol was immunoSEQ multiplex PCR, while the TCRdb copy is restricted to in-frame clones and leaves out a portion. The table includes roughly 300,000 clones, about 89% detected once. The source material was peripheral blood. These receptors were collected from a man younger than 30 who had recovered from COVID-19. CDR3s include the opening cysteine and the closing phenylalanine or tryptophan. Fields, in order: J gene, V gene, clone size, D gene, CDR3 DNA, CDR3 protein. D genes are given only for firm matches. Only some rows state a clone size, as once, few, many or a class for expanded clones.

>TRBJ2-5|TRBV11-2|NA|TRBD1
TGTGCCAGCAGCTTTGACAGGGGGCGGGCTGAGACCCAGTACTTC
CASSFDRGRAETQYF
>TRBJ2-1|TRBV5-1|NA|TRBD2
TGCGCCAGCAGCTTGGAAGCGGGAGGATTTTACAATGAGCAGTTCTTC
CASSLEAGGFYNEQFF
>TRBJ1-5|TRBV7-2|NA|NA
TGTGCCAGCAGCTTAGCAGGGGGGGCCAATCAGCCCCAGCATTTT
CASSLAGGANQPQHF
>TRBJ1-2|TRBV9|NA|NA
TGTGCCAGCAGCGTAGCTAGCGAAGGCTATGGCTACACCTTC
CASSVASEGYGYTF
>TRBJ2-7|TRBV6-2/TRBV6-3|NA|NA
TGTGCCAGCAGTCAGACCTCCGGGGCCTACGAGCAGTACTTC
CASSQTSGAYEQYF
>TRBJ2-1|TRBV30|NA|NA
TGTGCCTGGAGTGTACATTTCTCCGGGACACTTAACAATGAGCAGTTCTTC
CAWSVHFSGTLNNEQFF
>TRBJ1-1|TRBV5-4|NA|TRBD1
TGTGCCAGCAGCTTGGAGAGGGGGCTGGGTACTGAAGCTTTCTTT
CASSLERGLGTEAFF
>TRBJ2-3|TRBV29-1|NA|TRBD1
TGCAGCGTTGACCACCGACAGGGGCGCACAGATACGCAGTATTTT
CSVDHRQGRTDTQYF
>TRBJ2-1|TRBV14|NA|NA
TGTGCCAGCAGCCAAGGGGGAGGCTCCTACAATGAGCAGTTCTTC
CASSQGGGSYNEQFF
>TRBJ1-4|TRBV20-1|NA|NA
TGCAGTGCTAGGGCCCGCGAAAAACTGTTTTTT
CSARAREKLFF
>TRBJ2-7|TRBV10-1|NA|TRBD2
TGCGCCAGCAGTGCGGGACTAGCGGGAAGTCACGAGCAGTACTTC
CASSAGLAGSHEQYF
>TRBJ1-4|TRBV9|NA|NA
TGTGCCAGCAGCGTAGGCCCGACGGCGGCTAATGAAAAACTGTTTTTT
CASSVGPTAANEKLFF
>TRBJ1-1|TRBV4-2|NA|NA
TGTGCCAGCAGCCAAGAACAGAACACTGAAGCTTTCTTT
CASSQEQNTEAFF
>TRBJ1-6|TRBV5-6|once|NA
TGTGCCAGCAGCTTGGAGCAGGGCTTTAATTCACCCCTCCACTTT
CASSLEQGFNSPLHF
>TRBJ1-4|TRBV19|NA|NA
TGTGCCAGTAGTAGGAGGTGGGGGGTCGAAAAACTGTTTTTT
CASSRRWGVEKLFF
>TRBJ2-1|TRBV7-2|NA|TRBD1
TGTGCCAGCAGCTTCGGGGACAGGGTCTACAATGAGCAGTTCTTC
CASSFGDRVYNEQFF
>TRBJ1-1|TRBV19|NA|NA
TGTGCCAGTAGTATGAGGGAGACTGAAGCTTTCTTT
CASSMRETEAFF
>TRBJ1-2|TRBV7-6|NA|NA
TGTGCCAGCAGCCCAAACCGGGACTCCCTTAACTATGGCTACACCTTC
CASSPNRDSLNYGYTF
>TRBJ2-7|TRBV2|NA|TRBD2
TGTGCCAGCAGGGACAGTTGGGCGACTAGCGGGAGAGGTGAGCAGTACTTC
CASRDSWATSGRGEQYF
>TRBJ1-6|TRBV7-2|NA|NA
TGTGCCAGCAGCCTCAGCCGGGCTCCTCAGGGAACACCCCTCCACTTT
CASSLSRAPQGTPLHF
>TRBJ1-5|TRBV6-1|few|NA
TGTGCCAGCAGTGAAGCGGCCGGGGGGGAACAGCCCCAGCATTTT
CASSEAAGGEQPQHF
>TRBJ2-1|TRBV6-5|NA|NA
TGTGCCAGCATCAGTGGGGTTAGCGTCGATGAGCAGTTCTTC
CASISGVSVDEQFF
>TRBJ1-6|TRBV5-6|NA|TRBD1
TGTGCCAGCAGCCTAGGACAGGGATTGGGTTCACCCCTCCACTTT
CASSLGQGLGSPLHF
>TRBJ1-1|TRBV9|NA|NA
TGTGCCAGCAGCGTAGACTCATACACTGAAGCTTTCTTT
CASSVDSYTEAFF
>TRBJ2-5|TRBV27|NA|TRBD2
TGTGCCAGCAGCCCTCTAGCGGAAGAGACCCAGTACTTC
CASSPLAEETQYF
>TRBJ1-6|TRBV4-1|NA|TRBD1
TGCGCCAGCAGCTATGGACAGGGGGCTGATTCACCCCTCCACTTT
CASSYGQGADSPLHF
>TRBJ2-1|TRBV19|NA|NA
TGTGCCAGTAGTACCCCCTCCAATGAGCAGTTCTTC
CASSTPSNEQFF
>TRBJ2-3|TRBV6-1|NA|TRBD1
TGTGCCAGCAGTGTTCACAGGGGGCGCCAAGAGTTAGTCAGGTCAGATACGCAGTATTTT
CASSVHRGRQELVRSDTQYF
>TRBJ1-1|TRBV6-5|NA|NA
TGTGCCAGCAGTTACGGGCATTGGGGAGAGGGCACTGAAGCTTTCTTT
CASSYGHWGEGTEAFF
>TRBJ1-4|TRBV5-1|NA|TRBD1
TGCGCCAGCAGCTTGGGACAGGGCCCAGGGGAAAAACTGTTTTTT
CASSLGQGPGEKLFF
>TRBJ2-1|TRBV7-2|NA|TRBD1
TGTGCCAGCAGCTTTGGGGACAGGGATGACAATGAGCAGTTCTTC
CASSFGDRDDNEQFF
>TRBJ2-5|TRBV11-3|NA|NA
TGTGCCAGCAGCTATGGGAGGGAGACCCAGTACTTC
CASSYGRETQYF
>TRBJ1-5|TRBV6-6|NA|NA
TGTGCCAGCAGTTACTCGAAGGGGGATCATCAGCCCCAGCATTTT
CASSYSKGDHQPQHF
>TRBJ2-2|TRBV9|NA|TRBD2
TGTGCCAGCAGCGAGGAAGCGGGAGGGCACACCGGGGAGCTGTTTTTT
CASSEEAGGHTGELFF
>TRBJ1-2|TRBV19|NA|NA
TGTGCCAGTAGTTTGTACAGGGCCCTTAACTATGGCTACACCTTC
CASSLYRALNYGYTF
>TRBJ2-7|TRBV11-2|NA|TRBD2
TGTGCCAGCAGTCCAAGAGGAGTGGGGCTAGCGGGACGCTACGAGCAGTACTTC
CASSPRGVGLAGRYEQYF
>TRBJ1-6|TRBV6-1|NA|TRBD1
TGTGCCAGCAGTGAACCGGCTGGACAGGGCAATAATTCACCCCTCCACTTT
CASSEPAGQGNNSPLHF
>TRBJ2-1|TRBV9|NA|NA
TGTGCCAGCAGCGGAGACTCCAATGAGCAGTTCTTC
CASSGDSNEQFF
>TRBJ2-2|TRBV5-4|NA|TRBD1
TGTGCCAGCAGCAACAACAGGGGGTCGAACACCGGGGAGCTGTTTTTT
CASSNNRGSNTGELFF
>TRBJ2-7|TRBV11-3|NA|NA
TGTGCCAGCAGCTTAGGGGCCAGGGGGGAAGAGGACGAGCAGTACTTC
CASSLGARGEEDEQYF
>TRBJ2-2|TRBV6-1|NA|NA
TGTGCCAGCAGTGAGTGGCCGGGCACCGGGGAGCTGTTTTTT
CASSEWPGTGELFF
>TRBJ2-7|TRBV5-8|NA|NA
TGTGCCAGCAGCTTGGCCACCTACGAGCAGTACTTC
CASSLATYEQYF
>TRBJ2-1|TRBV5-1|NA|TRBD2
TGCGCCAGCAGCCCCCCGGGAGCGGGGATTTCCGGGGAGCAGTTCTTC
CASSPPGAGISGEQFF
>TRBJ2-1|TRBV7-9|NA|NA
TGTGCCAGCAGCTTGGCGGGGAGCTCCTACAATGAGCAGTTCTTC
CASSLAGSSYNEQFF
>TRBJ1-2|TRBV5-1|NA|TRBD1
TGCGCCAGCAGCCCGCGACAGGGCTATGGCTACACCTTC
CASSPRQGYGYTF
>TRBJ2-7|TRBV9|NA|TRBD2
TGTGCCAGCAGCGCAGGGACTAACGAGCAGTACTTC
CASSAGTNEQYF
>TRBJ1-2|TRBV19|NA|NA
TGTGCCAGTAGTATTCATAACAGAGAGTATGGCTACACCTTC
CASSIHNREYGYTF
>TRBJ1-1|TRBV27|NA|TRBD1
TGTGCCAGCAGGAGCCAGGGGGTTTCCCTCATGAACACTGAAGCTTTCTTT
CASRSQGVSLMNTEAFF
>TRBJ1-1|TRBV7-3|NA|NA
TGTGCCAGCAGTGAGACGGACATTAGTACTGAAGCTTTCTTT
CASSETDISTEAFF
>TRBJ1-1|TRBV5-4|once|TRBD1
TGTGCCAGCAGCCCGGACAGGGTAATGGACACTGAAGCTTTCTTT
CASSPDRVMDTEAFF
>TRBJ2-7|TRBV5-6|once|TRBD2
TGTGCCAGCAGCTTGGGACTAGCGGGAGCTTTCGAGCAGTACTTC
CASSLGLAGAFEQYF
>TRBJ2-2|TRBV15|NA|NA
TGTGCCACCAGCCCAGGGGAGTCTTCGAACACCGGGGAGCTGTTTTTT
CATSPGESSNTGELFF
>TRBJ2-1|TRBV11-2|NA|TRBD2
TGTGCCAGCAGCCTAGAGACTAGCGGGAGGACCGGAGGACAGTTCTTC
CASSLETSGRTGGQFF